The source of this T cell receptor beta chain is a study of vaccination and CD4 T cells after COVID-19. As to this clonotype: What it binds is not known.

Sequencing of the DNA from cultured CD4+ T cells was carried out with the Oncomine TCR Beta short-read assay. TCRdb independently ran MiXCR on the PCR reads; one entry per CDR3 protein. The sample lists 11,000 or so distinct CDR3 sequences; roughly half were seen once. Treatment of the sample: approximately nine-day PBMC culture with coronavirus spike peptide pools or control peptides (ViraFEST assay). Sequencing was done on a sample of CD4+ T cells from blood, cultured in vitro. This sequence was found in a human donor who had recovered from COVID-19.

The CDR3 loop reads CASSASAGARDTEAFF. For the CDR3, the DNA is TGTGCCAGCAGTGCCTCCGCCGGAGCAAGGGACACTGAAGCTTTCTTT. V gene TRBV28 combines with J gene TRBJ1-1; D ambiguous. CDR3 length: 16 amino acids. V gave up 5 bases and J gave up 3 bases, with 19 bases separating them. Per germline, CDR1 MDHEN and CDR2 SYDVKM.